This TCR beta chain came from a study of T-cell memory formation after mild COVID-19. Study at large: TCR clustering was largely donor specific. Overall study results and limits: A second wave of clones peaked on day 37, and their SARS-CoV-2 specificity went unconfirmed. Later expanders leaned CD4+, whereas clones that contracted between day 15 and 85 were balanced CD4/CD8.

Constant-segment primers served in 5'RACE that generated TCR alpha and TCR beta cDNA libraries bearing sample barcodes and UMIs. Each CDR3 protein is one row after TCRdb ran MiXCR on the 5' RACE reads. This repertoire shows around 150,000 distinct CDR3 sequences, about 9.9% found once; its top ten account for around 3.8%. On this clonotype itself: Its antigen remains unknown.

Trimming removed 4 bases at V and 0 bases at J, with 9 bases between. This CDR3 is built from 15 residues. Germline-derived CDR1 and CDR2 are SGHTA and FQGNSA. The sequencing sample was made of PBMCs or a T cell subset sorted from them (not recorded which). The sequence was obtained from a man between 18 and 35 years old who had mild COVID-19 (a few samples of this study predate the infection). Cell type and time point are not known. V gene TRBV7-2 combines with J gene TRBJ1-4, with a possible D match to TRBD1 (5 bases). CDR3 coding DNA: TGTGCCAGCAGCTCCACGACAGCAACTAATGAAAAACTGTTTTTT. This sequence encodes CASSSTTATNEKLFF.